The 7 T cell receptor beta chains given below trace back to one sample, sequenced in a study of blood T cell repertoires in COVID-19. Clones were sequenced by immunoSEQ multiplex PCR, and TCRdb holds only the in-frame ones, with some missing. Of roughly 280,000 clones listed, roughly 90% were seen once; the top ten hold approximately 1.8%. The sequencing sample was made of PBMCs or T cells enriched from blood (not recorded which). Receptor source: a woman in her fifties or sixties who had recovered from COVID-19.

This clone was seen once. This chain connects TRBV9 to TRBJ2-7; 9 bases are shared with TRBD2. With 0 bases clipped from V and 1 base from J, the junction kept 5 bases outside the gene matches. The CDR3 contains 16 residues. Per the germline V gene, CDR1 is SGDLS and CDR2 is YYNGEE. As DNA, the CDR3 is TGTGCCAGCAGCGTAGATGTAGCGGGAGCGTCCTACGAGCAGTACTTC. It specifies CASSVDVAGASYEQYF. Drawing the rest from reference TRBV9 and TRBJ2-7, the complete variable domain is DSGVTQTPKHLITATGQRVTLRCSPRSGDLSVYWYQQSLDQGLQFLIQYYNGEERAKGNILERFSAQQFPDLHSELNLSSLELGDSALYFCASSVDVAGASYEQYFGPGTRLTVT.

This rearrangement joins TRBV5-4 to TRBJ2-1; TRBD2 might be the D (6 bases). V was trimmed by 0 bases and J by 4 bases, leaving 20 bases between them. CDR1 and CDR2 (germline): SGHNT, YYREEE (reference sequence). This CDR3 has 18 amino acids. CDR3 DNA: TGTGCCAGCAGCTTGGACGGAATGGGGGGAAACCCTTACAATGAGCAGTTCTTC. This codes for CASSLDGMGGNPYNEQFF.

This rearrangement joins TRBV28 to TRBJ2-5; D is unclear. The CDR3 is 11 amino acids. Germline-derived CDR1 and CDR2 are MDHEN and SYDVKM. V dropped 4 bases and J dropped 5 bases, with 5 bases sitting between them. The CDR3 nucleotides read TGTGCCAGCAGTTCGCGGGAGACCCAGTACTTC. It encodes CASSSRETQYF. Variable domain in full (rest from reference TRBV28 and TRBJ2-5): DVKVTQSSRYLVKRTGEKVFLECVQDMDHENMFWYRQDPGLGLRLIYFSYDVKMKEKGDIPEGYSVSREKKERFSLILESASTNQTSMYLCASSSRETQYFGPGTRLLVL.

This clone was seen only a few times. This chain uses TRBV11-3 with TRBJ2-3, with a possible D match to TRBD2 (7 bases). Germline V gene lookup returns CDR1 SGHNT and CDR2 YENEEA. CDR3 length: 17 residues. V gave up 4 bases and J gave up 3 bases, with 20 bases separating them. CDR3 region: CASSSYFRGATTDTQYF. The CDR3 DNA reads TGTGCCAGCAGCTCCTACTTTCGGGGGGCAACGACAGATACGCAGTATTTT.

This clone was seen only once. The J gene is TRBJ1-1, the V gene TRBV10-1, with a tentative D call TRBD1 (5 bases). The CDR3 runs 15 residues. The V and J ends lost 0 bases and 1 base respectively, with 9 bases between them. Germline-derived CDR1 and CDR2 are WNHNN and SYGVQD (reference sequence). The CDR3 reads CASSESRVGNTEAFF. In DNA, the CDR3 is TGCGCCAGCAGTGAGTCCAGGGTAGGGAACACTGAAGCTTTCTTT.

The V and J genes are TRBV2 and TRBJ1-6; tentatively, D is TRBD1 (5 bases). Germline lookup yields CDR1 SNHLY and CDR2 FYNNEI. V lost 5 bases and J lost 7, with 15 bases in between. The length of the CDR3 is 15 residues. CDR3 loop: CASSFGALINSPLHF. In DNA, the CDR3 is TGTGCCAGCAGTTTTGGGGCCCTAATAAATTCACCCCTCCACTTT.

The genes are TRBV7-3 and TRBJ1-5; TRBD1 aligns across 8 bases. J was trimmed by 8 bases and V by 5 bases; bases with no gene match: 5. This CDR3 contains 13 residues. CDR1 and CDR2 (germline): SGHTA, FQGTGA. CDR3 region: CASSIQGGEPQHF. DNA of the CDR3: TGTGCCAGCAGCATACAGGGGGGGGAGCCCCAGCATTTT.